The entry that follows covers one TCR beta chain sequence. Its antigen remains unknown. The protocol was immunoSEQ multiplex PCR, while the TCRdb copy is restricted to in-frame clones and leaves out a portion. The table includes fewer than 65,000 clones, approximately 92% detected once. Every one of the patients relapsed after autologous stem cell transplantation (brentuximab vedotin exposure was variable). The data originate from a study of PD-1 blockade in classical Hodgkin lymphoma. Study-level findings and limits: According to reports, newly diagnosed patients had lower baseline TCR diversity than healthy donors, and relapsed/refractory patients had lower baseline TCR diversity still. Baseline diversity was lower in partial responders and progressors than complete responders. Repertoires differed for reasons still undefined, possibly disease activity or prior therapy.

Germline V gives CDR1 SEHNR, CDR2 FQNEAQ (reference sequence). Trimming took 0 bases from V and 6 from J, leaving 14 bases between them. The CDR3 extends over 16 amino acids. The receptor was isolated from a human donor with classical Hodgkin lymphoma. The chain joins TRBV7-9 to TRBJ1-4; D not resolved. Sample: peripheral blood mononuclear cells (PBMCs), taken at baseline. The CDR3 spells CASSLALGRRDEKLFF. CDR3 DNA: TGTGCCAGCAGCTTAGCGCTAGGGAGGAGGGATGAAAAACTGTTTTTT.